These 16 T cell receptor beta chains came from one sample sequenced in a study of T cells after posttransplantation cyclophosphamide. Here immunoSEQ multiplex PCR was the method, and the copy in TCRdb shows in-frame clones only, minus some. The counts give 20,000 to 25,000 clones, none of them seen only once; around 7% is held by the top ten. What was sequenced was PBMCs. These receptors all stem from a woman aged 55-69 years in good health, CMV-negative, and a related stem cell transplant donor.

In its sample, this clone was seen many times. The genes are TRBV7-2 and TRBJ1-6; D gene unclear. V was clipped by 4 bases and J by 3 bases, with 7 bases between them. Germline lookup yields CDR1 SGHTA and CDR2 FQGNSA. The CDR3 has 14 residues. CDR3 DNA sequence: TGTGCCAGCAGCTCAGGACTCTATAATTCACCCCTCCACTTT. Protein: CASSSGLYNSPLHF.

This clone was observed a handful of times. In the same sample, other DNA sequences code for this CDR3. Here the CDR3 DNA reads TGTGCCAGCAGCACCTCTAGTGGGAGCTACAATGAGCAGTTCTTC. Protein product: CASSTSSGSYNEQFF. This sequence joins TRBV13 and TRBJ2-1, with D possibly TRBD2 on 5 matching bases. CDR1 and CDR2 (germline): PRHDT, FYEKMQ (reference sequence). The V gene lost 5 bases and the J gene lost 3 bases, with 14 bases spanning the gap. The length of the CDR3 is 15 residues.

This clone was found many times. The chain couples TRBV28 to TRBJ2-1; 8 nucleotides align to TRBD2. The length of the CDR3 is 19 residues. The V and J ends lost 5 bases and 4 bases, in that order; junction bases with no gene match: 19. In germline, CDR1 is MDHEN, CDR2 SYDVKM. The chain's CDR3 is CASSPIWGVTSGLYNEQFF. The CDR3 DNA follows: TGTGCCAGCAGTCCTATATGGGGAGTTACTAGCGGCCTGTACAATGAGCAGTTCTTC.

This clone has at least ten counts. V and J are TRBV29-1 and TRBJ2-1; TRBD1 matches 7 bases. The trim removed 1 base at V and 4 bases at J, leaving 4 bases unmatched. The CDR3 has 14 amino acids. The V gene's germline CDR1 is SQVTM and CDR2 ANQGSEA. The CDR3 sequence: CSVEARQGYNEQFF. The CDR3 region has the DNA TGCAGCGTTGAAGCCAGACAGGGTTACAATGAGCAGTTCTTC.

This chain connects TRBV4-3 to TRBJ2-7, with 9 positions matching TRBD2. The CDR3 is made up of 15 amino acids. CDR1 is LGHNA, CDR2 YSLEER, per germline. Unmatched junction bases numbered 5, after V lost 3 bases and J lost 2 bases. CDR3 protein: CASSQDSGSPYEQYF. The CDR3 coding sequence is TGCGCCAGCAGCCAGGATAGCGGGAGTCCCTACGAGCAGTACTTC.

This clone was seen repeatedly, ten times or more. The CDR3 sequence: CASCRGNTGELFF. The CDR3 region has the DNA TGTGCCAGCTGCCGGGGTAACACCGGGGAGCTGTTTTTT. The chain has TRBV27 and TRBJ2-2; weak D call: TRBD2 (5 bases). CDR1 is MNHEY and CDR2 is SMNVEV in the germline V gene (reference sequence). The length of the CDR3 is 13 residues. The germline V and J ends were trimmed by 8 bases and 2 bases, with 9 bases remaining between them.

This clone was seen ten or more times. The chain is built from TRBV5-4 and TRBJ2-7; D possibly corresponds to TRBD2 (5 bases). Trimming took off 0 bases at V and 6 bases at J, with 7 bases between the two ends. From germline, CDR1 is SGHNT and CDR2 YYREEE (reference sequence). This CDR3 has 12 residues. The CDR3 coding sequence is TGTGCCAGCAGCTTGGGCCGGGGCGAGCAGTACTTC. It codes for CASSLGRGEQYF.

In its sample, this clone was seen many times. V usage is TRBV27 and J usage is TRBJ2-1; 7 bases align to TRBD2. J was trimmed by 2 bases and V by 3 bases; bases with no gene match: 7. The CDR3 covers 16 residues. The germline V gene encodes CDR1 MNHEY and CDR2 SMNVEV (reference sequence). The CDR3 spells CASSFAGVGPYNEQFF. CDR3 nucleotide sequence: TGTGCCAGCAGTTTTGCGGGAGTGGGTCCCTACAATGAGCAGTTCTTC.

In its sample, this clone was seen many times. The CDR3 sequence is CASSRTGLLTGELFF. Here the CDR3 DNA reads TGTGCCAGCAGTCGGACGGGACTCCTCACCGGGGAGCTGTTTTTT. This chain joins TRBV2 and TRBJ2-2; D possibly corresponds to TRBD2 (6 bases). The V end was cut by 5 bases, the J end by 4 bases, with 14 bases between. The germline gives CDR1 SNHLY, CDR2 FYNNEI. The CDR3 has 15 residues. The full variable domain, its missing parts supplied by reference TRBV2 and TRBJ2-2, is EPEVTQTPSHQVTQMGQEVILRCVPISNHLYFYWYRQILGQKVEFLVSFYNNEISEKSEIFDDQFSVERPDGSNFTLKIRSTKLEDSAMYFCASSRTGLLTGELFFGEGSRLTVL.

This clone was observed a handful of times. The rearrangement uses TRBV28 and TRBJ2-1; possibly TRBD2 for D (5 bases). The CDR3 spans 14 residues. Trimming took off 1 base at V and 5 bases at J, with 9 bases between the two ends. Looked up from germline, CDR1 is MDHEN and CDR2 is SYDVKM. For the CDR3, the DNA is TGTGCCAGCAGTTTATTAGGAGGTAACAATGAGCAGTTCTTC. Its protein product is CASSLLGGNNEQFF.

This clone was observed a handful of times. The J gene is TRBJ2-1, the V gene TRBV5-4; tentatively, D is TRBD2 (5 bases). Germline lookup yields CDR1 SGHNT and CDR2 YYREEE (reference sequence). The V end was cut by 3 bases, the J end by 0 bases, with 10 bases between. CDR3 length: 15 amino acids. The chain's CDR3 is CASSSRRASYNEQFF. CDR3 in DNA: TGTGCCAGCAGCTCCCGGCGGGCCTCCTACAATGAGCAGTTCTTC.

This clone has at least ten counts. The chain links TRBV28 to TRBJ1-5; 9 bases line up with TRBD1. Germline values: CDR1 MDHEN, CDR2 SYDVKM. The CDR3 length is 15 residues. V lost 3 bases to trimming and J lost 7 bases; unmatched junction nucleotides: 7. CDR3: CASSFLTGGVQPQHF. The CDR3 nucleotides are TGTGCCAGCAGTTTTTTGACAGGGGGGGTGCAGCCCCAGCATTTT.

This clone was found many times. The chain couples TRBV4-3 to TRBJ1-4, with TRBD1 matching over 7 bases. Germline CDR1 LGHNA, CDR2 YSLEER. The J segment lost 4 bases and the V segment lost 0 bases, leaving 14 bases of the junction unmatched. CDR3 length equals 19 residues. CDR3 bases: TGCGCCAGCAGCCAAGATGTCCGGGACAGAACTATCTTTAATGAAAAACTGTTTTTT. Translating gives CASSQDVRDRTIFNEKLFF.

This clone was counted a few times. This chain joins TRBV28 and TRBJ2-3; TRBD1 agrees at 7 bases. The CDR3 is 16 residues long. V lost 3 bases to trimming and J lost 3 bases; unmatched junction nucleotides: 9. CDR1 is MDHEN and CDR2 is SYDVKM in the germline V gene. The CDR3 nucleotides are TGTGCCAGCAGTTTTTTTGGGGCCAGGGGGACAGATACGCAGTATTTT. Amino acids: CASSFFGARGTDTQYF.

This clone was detected ten times or more. This rearrangement joins TRBV28 to TRBJ2-6, with 9 bases aligning to TRBD1. The CDR3 runs 15 residues. V trimming: 7 bases; J trimming: 2 bases; junction bases outside the gene matches: 3. The germline gives CDR1 MDHEN, CDR2 SYDVKM. CDR3: CASTQGATGANVLTF. The CDR3 nucleotides read TGTGCCAGCACACAGGGGGCAACTGGGGCCAACGTCCTGACTTTC.

Ten or more counts support this clone. The chain links TRBV7-8 to TRBJ2-5; TRBD2 matches 7 bases. The CDR3 has 15 residues. Per the germline V gene, CDR1 is SGHVS and CDR2 is FQNEAQ. Trimming removed 1 base from V and 6 bases from J; junction bases left unmatched: 8. The DNA of the CDR3 is TGTGCCAGCAGCTTAGACCCGGGGGGAGGGAAGACCCAGTACTTC. Translation gives CASSLDPGGGKTQYF. The full variable domain, in which reference TRBV7-8 and TRBJ2-5 provide the parts outside the CDR3, is GAGVSQSPRYKVAKRGQDVALRCDPISGHVSLFWYQQALGQGPEFLTYFQNEAQLDKSGLPSDRFFAERPEGSVSTLKIQRTQQEDSAVYLCASSLDPGGGKTQYFGPGTRLLVL.